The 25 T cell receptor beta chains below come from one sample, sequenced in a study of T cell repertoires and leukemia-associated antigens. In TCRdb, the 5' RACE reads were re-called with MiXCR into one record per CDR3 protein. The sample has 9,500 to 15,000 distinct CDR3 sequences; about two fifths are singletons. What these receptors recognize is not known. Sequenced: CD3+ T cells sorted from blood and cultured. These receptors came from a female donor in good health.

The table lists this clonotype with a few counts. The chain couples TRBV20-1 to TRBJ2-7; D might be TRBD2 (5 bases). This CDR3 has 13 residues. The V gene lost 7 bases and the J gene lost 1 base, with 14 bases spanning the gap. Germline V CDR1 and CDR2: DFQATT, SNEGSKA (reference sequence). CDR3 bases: TGCAGTGTTGTGGGAGTTGGATCCTACGAGCAGTACTTC. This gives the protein CSVVGVGSYEQYF.

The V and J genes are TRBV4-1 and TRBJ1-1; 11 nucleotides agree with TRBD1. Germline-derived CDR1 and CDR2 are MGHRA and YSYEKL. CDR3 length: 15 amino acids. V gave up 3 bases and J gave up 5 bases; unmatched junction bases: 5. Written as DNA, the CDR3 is TGCGCCAGCAGCCAGAGGACAGGGGGCTTTACTGAAGCTTTCTTT. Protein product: CASSQRTGGFTEAFF.

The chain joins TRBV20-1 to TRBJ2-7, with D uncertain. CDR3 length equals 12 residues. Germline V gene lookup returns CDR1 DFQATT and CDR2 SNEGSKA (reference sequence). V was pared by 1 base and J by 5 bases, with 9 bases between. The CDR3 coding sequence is TGCAGTGCTAGAGCGGAGCCCCACGAGCAGTACTTC. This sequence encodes CSARAEPHEQYF.

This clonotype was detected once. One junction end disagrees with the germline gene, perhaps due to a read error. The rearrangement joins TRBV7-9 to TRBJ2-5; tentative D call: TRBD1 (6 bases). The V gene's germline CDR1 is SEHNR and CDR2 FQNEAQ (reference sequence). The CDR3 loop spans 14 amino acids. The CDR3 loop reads CAGSFRGGAETQYF. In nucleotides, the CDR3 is TGTGCCGGCAGCTTTCGTGGGGGCGCGGAGACCCAGTACTTC.

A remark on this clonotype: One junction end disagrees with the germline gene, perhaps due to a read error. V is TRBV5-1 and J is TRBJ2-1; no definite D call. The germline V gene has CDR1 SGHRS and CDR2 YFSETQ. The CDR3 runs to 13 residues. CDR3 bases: TGCGCCAGCAGCTCGATAAGCGAAAATGAGCAGTTCTTT. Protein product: CASSSISENEQFF.

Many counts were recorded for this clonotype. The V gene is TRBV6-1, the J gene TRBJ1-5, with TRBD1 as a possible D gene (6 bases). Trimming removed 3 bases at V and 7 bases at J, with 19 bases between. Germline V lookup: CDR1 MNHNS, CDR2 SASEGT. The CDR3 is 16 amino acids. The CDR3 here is CASSDQDGGGGQPQHF. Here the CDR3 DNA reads TGTGCCAGCAGTGACCAGGATGGAGGGGGGGGACAGCCCCAGCATTTT.

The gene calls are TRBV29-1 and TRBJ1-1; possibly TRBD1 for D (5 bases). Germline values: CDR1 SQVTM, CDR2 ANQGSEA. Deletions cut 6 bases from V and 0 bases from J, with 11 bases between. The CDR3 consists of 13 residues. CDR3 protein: CSVAGHMNTEAFF. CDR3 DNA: TGCAGCGTGGCAGGGCACATGAACACTGAAGCTTTCTTT.

The CDR3 nucleotides are TGTGCCAGCAGCTGGGGACAGGGTGATGGCTACACCTTC. This codes for CASSWGQGDGYTF. This sequence joins TRBV7-9 and TRBJ1-2; 9 nucleotides line up with TRBD1. In germline, CDR1 is SEHNR, CDR2 FQNEAQ (reference sequence). With 4 bases clipped from V and 6 bases from J, the junction kept 3 bases outside the gene matches. The CDR3 is made up of 13 amino acids.

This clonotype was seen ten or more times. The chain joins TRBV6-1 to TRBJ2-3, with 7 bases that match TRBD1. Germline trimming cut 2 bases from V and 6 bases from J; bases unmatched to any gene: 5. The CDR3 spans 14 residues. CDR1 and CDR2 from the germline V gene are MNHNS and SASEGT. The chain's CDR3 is CASSEQGDQDTQYF. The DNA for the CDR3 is TGTGCCAGCAGTGAACAGGGGGACCAGGATACGCAGTATTTT.

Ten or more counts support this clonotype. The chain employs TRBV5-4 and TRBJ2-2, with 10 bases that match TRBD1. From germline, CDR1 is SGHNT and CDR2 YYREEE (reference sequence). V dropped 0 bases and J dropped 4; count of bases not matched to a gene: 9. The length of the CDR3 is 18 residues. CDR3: CASSLAATGGRSTGELFF. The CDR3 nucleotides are TGTGCCAGCAGCTTGGCAGCGACAGGGGGCAGGAGCACCGGGGAGCTGTTTTTT.

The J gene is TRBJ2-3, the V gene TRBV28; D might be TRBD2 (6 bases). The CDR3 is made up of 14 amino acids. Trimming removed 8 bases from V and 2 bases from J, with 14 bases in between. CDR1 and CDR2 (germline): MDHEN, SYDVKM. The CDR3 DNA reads TGTGCCAGCCAGTGGGGGAGGTACACAGATACGCAGTATTTT. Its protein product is CASQWGRYTDTQYF.

The CDR3 is CASSAGGTNTGELFF. In DNA form, the CDR3 reads TGCGCCAGCAGCGCCGGGGGGACGAACACCGGGGAGCTGTTTTTT. The chain combines TRBV5-1 with TRBJ2-2; 7 bases map to TRBD2. This CDR3 is 15 amino acids long. Germline V gene lookup returns CDR1 SGHRS and CDR2 YFSETQ. Unmatched junction bases numbered 3, after V lost 4 bases and J lost 0 bases.

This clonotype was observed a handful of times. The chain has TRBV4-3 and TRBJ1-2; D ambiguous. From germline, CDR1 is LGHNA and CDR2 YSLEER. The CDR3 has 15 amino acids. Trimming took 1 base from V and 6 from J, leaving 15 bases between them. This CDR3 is CASSQGRTASHGYTF. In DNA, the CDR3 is TGCGCCAGCAGCCAAGGCCGGACCGCCTCCCATGGCTACACCTTC.

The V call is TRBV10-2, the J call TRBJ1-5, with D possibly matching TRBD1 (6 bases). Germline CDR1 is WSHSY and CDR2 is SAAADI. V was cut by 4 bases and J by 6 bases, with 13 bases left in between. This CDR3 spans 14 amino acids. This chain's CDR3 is CASSVGGIGQPQHF. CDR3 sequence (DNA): TGCGCCAGCAGTGTAGGGGGAATCGGTCAGCCCCAGCATTTT.

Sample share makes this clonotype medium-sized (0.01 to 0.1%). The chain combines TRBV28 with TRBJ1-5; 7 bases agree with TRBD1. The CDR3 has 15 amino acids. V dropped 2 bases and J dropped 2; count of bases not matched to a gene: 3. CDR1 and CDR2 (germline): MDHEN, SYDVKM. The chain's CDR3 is CASSLGDSRNQPQHF. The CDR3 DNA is TGTGCCAGCAGTTTAGGGGACAGCCGCAATCAGCCCCAGCATTTT.

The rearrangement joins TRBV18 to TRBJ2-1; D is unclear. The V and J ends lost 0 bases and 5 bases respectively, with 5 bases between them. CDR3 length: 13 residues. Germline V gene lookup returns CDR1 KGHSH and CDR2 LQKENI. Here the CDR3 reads CASSPPRNNEQFF. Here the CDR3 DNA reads TGTGCCAGCTCACCACCGAGAAACAATGAGCAGTTCTTC.

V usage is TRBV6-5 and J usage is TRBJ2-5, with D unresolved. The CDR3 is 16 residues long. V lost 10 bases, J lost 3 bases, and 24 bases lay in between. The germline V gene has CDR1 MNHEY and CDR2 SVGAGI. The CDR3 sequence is CATLVPSAETKETQYF. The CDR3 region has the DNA TGTGCCACTCTTGTCCCGTCGGCAGAGACCAAAGAGACCCAGTACTTC.

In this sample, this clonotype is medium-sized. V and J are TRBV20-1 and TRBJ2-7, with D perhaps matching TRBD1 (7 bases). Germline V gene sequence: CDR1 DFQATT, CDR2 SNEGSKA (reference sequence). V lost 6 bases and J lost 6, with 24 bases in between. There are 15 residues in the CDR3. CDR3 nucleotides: TGCAGTGCGACAGGGTTACGGGACTCGCAGGGCGAGCAGTACTTC. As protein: CSATGLRDSQGEQYF.

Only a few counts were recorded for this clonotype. The CDR3 spells CASSPPGLAGGSYNEQFF. The CDR3, as DNA: TGTGCCAGCAGCCCACCGGGACTAGCGGGAGGGTCCTACAATGAGCAGTTCTTC. The chain carries TRBV9 and TRBJ2-1; 16 bases map to TRBD2. The length of the CDR3 is 18 residues. The germline gives CDR1 SGDLS, CDR2 YYNGEE. V shed 4 bases, J shed 1 base, and the junction held 5 bases outside the gene matches.

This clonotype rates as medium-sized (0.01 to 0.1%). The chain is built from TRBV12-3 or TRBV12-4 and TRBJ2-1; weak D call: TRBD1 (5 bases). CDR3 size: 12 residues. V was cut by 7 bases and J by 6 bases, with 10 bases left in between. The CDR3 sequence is CASTQGFNEQFF. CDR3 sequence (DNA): TGTGCCAGCACCCAGGGTTTCAATGAGCAGTTCTTC.

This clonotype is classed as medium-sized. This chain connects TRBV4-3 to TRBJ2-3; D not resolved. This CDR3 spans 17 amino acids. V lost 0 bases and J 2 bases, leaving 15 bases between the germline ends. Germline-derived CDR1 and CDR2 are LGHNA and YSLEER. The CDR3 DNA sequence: TGCGCCAGCAGCCAAGAGTATACCGGAACATACACAGATACGCAGTATTTT. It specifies CASSQEYTGTYTDTQYF.

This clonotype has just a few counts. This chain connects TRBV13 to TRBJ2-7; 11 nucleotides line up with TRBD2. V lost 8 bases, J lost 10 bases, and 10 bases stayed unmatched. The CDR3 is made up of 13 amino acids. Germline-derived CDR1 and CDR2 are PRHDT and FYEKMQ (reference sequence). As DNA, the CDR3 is TGTGCCAGCCAGGACGGACTAGCGGGTTCCCAGTACTTC. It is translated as CASQDGLAGSQYF.

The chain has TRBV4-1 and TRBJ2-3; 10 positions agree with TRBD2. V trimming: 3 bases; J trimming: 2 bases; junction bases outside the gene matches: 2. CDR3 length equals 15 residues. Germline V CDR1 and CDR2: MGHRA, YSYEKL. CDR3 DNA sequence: TGCGCCAGCAGCCAGAGCGGGAGGGCCACAGATACGCAGTATTTT. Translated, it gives CASSQSGRATDTQYF.

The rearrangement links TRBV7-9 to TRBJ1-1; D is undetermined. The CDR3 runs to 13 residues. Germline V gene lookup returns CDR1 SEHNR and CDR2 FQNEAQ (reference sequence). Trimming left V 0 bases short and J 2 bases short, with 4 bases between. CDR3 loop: CASSLAENTEAFF. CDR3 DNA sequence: TGTGCCAGCAGCTTAGCGGAAAACACTGAAGCTTTCTTT.

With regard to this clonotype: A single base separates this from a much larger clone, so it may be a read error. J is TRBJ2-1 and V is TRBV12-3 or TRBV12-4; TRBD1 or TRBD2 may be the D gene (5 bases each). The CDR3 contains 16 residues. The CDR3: CASSLAAGSSYDEQFF. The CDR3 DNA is TGTGCCAGCAGTTTAGCCGCAGGGAGCTCCTACGATGAGCAGTTCTTC.